This T cell receptor (beta chain) was sequenced in a study of radiotherapy plus CTLA-4 blockade in lung cancer. On the study more broadly: Objective responses were observed in 15% to 20% of patients, and disease control was achieved by about 30%. General study points: Response was reportedly best predicted by early blood T cell clone dynamics, with interferon-beta. TCR clones originating in tumors grew in number in blood after radiotherapy plus ipilimumab.

As for this clone: Its antigen is undetermined.

Enrolled patients, whose metastatic non-small-cell lung cancer was chemo-refractory, received focal radiation plus CTLA-4 blockade with ipilimumab. CDR3 length: 13 residues. Trimming cost V 4 bases and J 4 bases, with 12 bases left between them. Germline assignment: CDR1 SGHRS and CDR2 YFSETQ. Data came from immunoSEQ multiplex PCR; TCRdb stores just in-frame clones and leaves some out. The table includes around 55,000 clones, approximately 82% detected once. Sequences were derived from peripheral blood, sampled from a patient treated with radiotherapy plus ipilimumab. This sequence joins TRBV5-1 and TRBJ2-7, with a possible D match to TRBD1 (5 bases). The receptor comes from a human donor with non-small cell lung cancer whose response to radiotherapy plus ipilimumab could not be evaluated. The CDR3 here is CASSNAAGYEQYF. The CDR3 bases are TGCGCCAGCAGCAACGCCGCAGGGTACGAGCAGTACTTC. The variable domain in full, completed from reference TRBV5-1 and TRBJ2-7, reads KAGVTQTPRYLIKTRGQQVTLSCSPISGHRSVSWYQQTPGQGLQFLFEYFSETQRNKGNFPGRFSGRQFSNSRSEMNVSTLELGDSALYLCASSNAAGYEQYFGPGTRLTVT.